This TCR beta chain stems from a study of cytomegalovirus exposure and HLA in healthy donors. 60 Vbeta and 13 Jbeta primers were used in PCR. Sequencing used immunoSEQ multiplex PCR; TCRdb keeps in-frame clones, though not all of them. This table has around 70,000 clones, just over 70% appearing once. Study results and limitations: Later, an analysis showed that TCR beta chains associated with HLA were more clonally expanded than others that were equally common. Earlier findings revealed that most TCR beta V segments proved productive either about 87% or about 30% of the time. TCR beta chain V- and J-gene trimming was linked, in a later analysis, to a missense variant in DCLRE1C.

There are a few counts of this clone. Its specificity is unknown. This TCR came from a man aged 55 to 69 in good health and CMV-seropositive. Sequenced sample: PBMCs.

The CDR3 protein is CASSKKWGTGGREQYF. In DNA form, the CDR3 reads TGTGCCAGCAGCAAAAAGTGGGGGACAGGGGGTCGCGAGCAGTACTTC. The chain links TRBV21-1 to TRBJ2-5; the tabulated D call, TRBD1, remains unverified against the DNA. The J call is uncertain, as TRBJ2-7 better fits the DNA end. TRBV21-1 is a recognized pseudogene. This CDR3 spans 16 amino acids.